These T cell receptor beta chains were read from a single sample in a study of metastatic and nonmetastatic thyroid tumors. TCRdb re-analyzed the PCR reads using MiXCR. The data hold roughly 23,000 clones, with roughly 18% observed a single time. Source material: adjacent normal tissue. The source of these receptors is a male donor with papillary thyroid cancer or a benign thyroid nodule (not recorded which). Some clones in this sample may be carry-over from other donors' samples. Each CDR3 is given with its conserved first and last residue. The D gene is left open where the match is weak. Clone size is shown for a subset of rows, as once, few, many or a class of expanded clone.

cdr3_length j_call v_call clone_size d_call cdr3_nt cdr3_aa
14 TRBJ2-3 TRBV5-6 - - TGTGCCAGCAGAATAGGTCGGTTCACAGATACGCAGTATTTT CASRIGRFTDTQYF
15 TRBJ2-3 TRBV28 medium-sized TRBD2 TGTGCCAAGAAACCTAGCGGGGGGAACACAGATACGCAGTATTTT CAKKPSGGNTDTQYF
14 TRBJ2-6 TRBV20-1 - - TGCAGTGCTAGGGGAAGGTCTGGGGCCAACGTCCTGACTTTC CSARGRSGANVLTF
16 TRBJ2-2 TRBV7-8 medium-sized TRBD1 TGTGCCAGCAGCCCTCAGACAGGGTCAAGTAACGGGGAGCTGTTTTTT CASSPQTGSSNGELFF
16 TRBJ1-2 TRBV6-2/TRBV6-3 medium-sized - TGTGCCAGCAGTTACTCGACGTCAGGGGCTTCCTATGGCTACACCTTC CASSYSTSGASYGYTF
14 TRBJ2-7 TRBV4-1 many - TGCGCCAGCAGCCAAGGAGTTATGAGCTACGAGCAGTACTTC CASSQGVMSYEQYF
16 TRBJ2-2 TRBV7-3 medium-sized - TGTGCCAGCAGCCGTACGTCGGGGGAGAACACCGGGGAGCTGTTTTTT CASSRTSGENTGELFF
16 TRBJ1-2 TRBV20-1 many - TGCAGTGCCCCAAATGGTTGGGGGGGGATGGCTAGGGGCTACACCTTC CSAPNGWGGMARGYTF
14 TRBJ2-1 TRBV5-6 many - TGTGCCAGCATCTACGGGGACTCCTACAATGAGCAGTTCTTC CASIYGDSYNEQFF
13 TRBJ2-1 TRBV9 many - TGTGCCAGCACCCCCCCCTCAAGCAATGAGCAGTTCTTC CASTPPSSNEQFF
16 TRBJ2-4 TRBV5-8 many - TGTGCCAGCAGCTTCAGACAGTTCTTAGCCAAAAACATTCAGTACTTC CASSFRQFLAKNIQYF
19 TRBJ2-3 TRBV5-1 many TRBD2 TGCGCCAGCAGATCGCATACTAGCGGCCTTATCCCATCCACAGATACGCAGTATTTT CASRSHTSGLIPSTDTQYF
15 TRBJ2-5 TRBV24-1 many TRBD1 TGTGCCACCAGTGATGGGACAGGGGGTGTGGAGACCCAGTACTTC CATSDGTGGVETQYF
15 TRBJ2-3 TRBV5-8 many - TGTGCCAGCAGCTTGGCGGGACCCACGACAGATACGCAGTATTTT CASSLAGPTTDTQYF
17 TRBJ2-3 TRBV9 - TRBD2 TGTGCCAGCAGCGTAGCCCATCCGGGACTAGGCACAGCTACGCAGTATTTT CASSVAHPGLGTATQYF
13 TRBJ2-1 TRBV7-9 - - TGTGTCAGCAGGGGGGAAAGCAGGAATGAGCAGTTCTTC CVSRGESRNEQFF
15 TRBJ2-7 TRBV5-6 many TRBD1 TGTGCCAGCAGCCTTGACAGGGGGAGCTCCTACGAGCAGTACTTC CASSLDRGSSYEQYF
13 TRBJ2-1 TRBV30 few - TGTGCCTGGAGTTCTACCCCAGATAGTGAGCAGTTCTTC CAWSSTPDSEQFF
13 TRBJ2-7 TRBV7-2 - TRBD2 TGTGCCAGCCGGGGCGGGAGCGGGTACGAGCAGTACTTC CASRGGSGYEQYF
11 TRBJ2-1 TRBV19 many - TGTGCCAGTAGTAACACCAATGAGCAGTTCTTC CASSNTNEQFF
13 TRBJ2-3 TRBV20-1 many - TGCAGTGCTCCAGGTGTGGGGAAAGATACGCAGTATTTT CSAPGVGKDTQYF
17 TRBJ1-3 TRBV4-2 - - TGTGCCAGCAGCGAAGATGCTTTGGGACACCCTGGAAACACCTTATATTTT CASSEDALGHPGNTLYF
15 TRBJ1-4 TRBV6-1 many - TGTGCCAGCAGTGAAAGAACAGCAACTAATGAAAAACTGTTTTTT CASSERTATNEKLFF
17 TRBJ1-3 TRBV9 many - TGTGCCAGCAGCCAAAATCGACAGGCAACCTCTGGAAACACCATATATTTT CASSQNRQATSGNTIYF
16 TRBJ2-1 TRBV10-3 - TRBD2 TGTGCCATCAGTGAGGTGTCGGGAGGGGGGAGCAATGAGCAGTTCTTC CAISEVSGGGSNEQFF
15 TRBJ2-1 TRBV5-1 many TRBD1 TGCGCCAGCAGCAAGAACAGGGGCGGACACAATGAGCAGTTCTTC CASSKNRGGHNEQFF
14 TRBJ2-7 TRBV19 many TRBD2 TGTGCCAGTAGTGGGGGACTAGTCTCCAACGAGCAGTACTTC CASSGGLVSNEQYF
16 TRBJ1-5 TRBV19 many TRBD1 TGTGCCAGTAGTACCCGACAGGGTTTAATGAATCAGCCCCAGCATTTT CASSTRQGLMNQPQHF
14 TRBJ2-7 TRBV9 many TRBD1 TGTGCCAGCAGCGTAGAGGACAGGGGGCGCGAGCAGTACTTC CASSVEDRGREQYF
13 TRBJ2-5 TRBV7-2 many - TGTGCCAGCAGCGTACAGGGTAGTGAGACCCAGTACTTC CASSVQGSETQYF
15 TRBJ1-2 TRBV6-1 medium-sized TRBD1 TGTGCCAGCAAGGCGGAGCACAGGGGGCTGGATGGCTACACCTTC CASKAEHRGLDGYTF
14 TRBJ1-1 TRBV6-2/TRBV6-3 few - TGTGCCAGCACTCAACGCCCGGCGAACACTGAAGCTTTCTTT CASTQRPANTEAFF
13 TRBJ2-1 TRBV9 many - TGTGCCAGCAGCGTAGACCAGGGGAATGAGCAGTTCTTC CASSVDQGNEQFF
14 TRBJ2-5 TRBV27 - - TGTGCCAGCAGTCGTCGGAGGGCCCTAGAGACCCAGTACTTC CASSRRRALETQYF
17 TRBJ2-5 TRBV6-5 large - TGTGCCAGCAGTTATCTACCTCGTTTTGACAGGCAAGAGACCCAGTACTTC CASSYLPRFDRQETQYF
12 TRBJ1-2 TRBV5-4 - - TGTGCCAGCAGCTTGGAGGTCTATGGCTACACCTTC CASSLEVYGYTF
14 TRBJ2-1 TRBV12-3/TRBV12-4 medium-sized TRBD2 TGTGCCAGCAGTAACAGCGGGGGGGCCAGTGAGCAGTTCTTC CASSNSGGASEQFF
12 TRBJ1-1 TRBV19 many TRBD1 TGTGCCAGTAGGGACAGGGGATCGGAAGCTTTCTTT CASRDRGSEAFF
17 TRBJ2-5 TRBV20-1 many TRBD1 TGCAGTGCTAGAGCTTACAGGGGGTTGGGAAAACAAGAGACCCAGTACTTC CSARAYRGLGKQETQYF
14 TRBJ2-2 TRBV19 many TRBD2 TGTGCCAGTAGTATAGAAGGTAGCGGGGGGGAGCTGTTTTTT CASSIEGSGGELFF
18 TRBJ2-3 TRBV11-1 - TRBD2 TGTGCCAGCAGCTTAGCTTGGACTAGCCAGGGGATTTTGTATACGCAGTATTTT CASSLAWTSQGILYTQYF
15 TRBJ1-1 TRBV27 medium-sized - TGTGCCAGCAAAATTTCGACGGGCGGGGACACTGAAGCTTTCTTT CASKISTGGDTEAFF
15 TRBJ2-5 TRBV5-1 many TRBD2 TGCGCCAGCAGCGCTAGCGGGGGGGTCCAAGAGACCCAGTACTTC CASSASGGVQETQYF
14 TRBJ2-7 TRBV10-3 few - TGTGCCATCCTTGGGATAGGGAGCTCCCACGAGCAGTACTTC CAILGIGSSHEQYF
15 TRBJ2-1 TRBV5-1 once - TGCGCCAGCAGCTTGATTGTTGGACCAAATAATGAGCAGTTCTTC CASSLIVGPNNEQFF
11 TRBJ1-4 TRBV20-1 many - TGCAGTGTAGAACTAAATGAAAAACTGTTTTTT CSVELNEKLFF
14 TRBJ1-3 TRBV6-1 medium-sized - TGTGCCAGCACGGAGTCGGGGGCTGGAAACACCATATATTTT CASTESGAGNTIYF
13 TRBJ2-7 TRBV28 many - TGTGCCAGCAGTACAGGTACCAGCCGATGGCAGTACTTC CASSTGTSRWQYF
17 TRBJ2-2 TRBV24-1 - - TGTGCCACCAGTGACTCCCAGTGGCGTCGGAACACCGGGGAGCTGTTTTTT CATSDSQWRRNTGELFF
13 TRBJ2-3 TRBV12-3/TRBV12-4 few - TGTGCAAGCAGTTCTAACCCCGCGGATACGCAGTATTTT CASSSNPADTQYF
13 TRBJ2-1 TRBV5-1 once TRBD1 TGCGCCAACAAGGGACAGGGCGACAATGAGCAGTTCTTC CANKGQGDNEQFF
15 TRBJ1-3 TRBV5-6 few TRBD1 TGTGCCAGCAGTCTGAGAGGGGGCGAGGGAAACACCATATATTTT CASSLRGGEGNTIYF
14 TRBJ1-3 TRBV3-1 - - TGTGCCAGCAGCCTAGGGTATTCTGGGAACACCATATATTTT CASSLGYSGNTIYF
15 TRBJ2-1 TRBV10-3 many TRBD2 TGTGCCATCAGTGACGGCGGGAGGTATCCCAATGAGCAGTTCTTC CAISDGGRYPNEQFF
14 TRBJ2-7 TRBV7-9 medium-sized TRBD1 TGTGCCAGCAGCTTATCAGGACAGGGCTACGAGCAGTACTTC CASSLSGQGYEQYF
13 TRBJ1-5 TRBV5-1 - - TGCGCCAGCAGCTTGGGAGTTGGTCAGCCCCACCATTTT CASSLGVGQPHHF
16 TRBJ2-1 TRBV24-1 - TRBD2 TGTGCCACCAGTGGAAGCGGGACCACCTTCTACAATGAGCAGTTCTTC CATSGSGTTFYNEQFF
14 TRBJ2-7 TRBV7-2 - TRBD2 TGTGCCAGCAGGCGAGGGACTAGTACCTACGAGCAGTACTTC CASRRGTSTYEQYF
14 TRBJ2-3 TRBV2 many TRBD2 TGTGCCAGCCTTGATAGCGGGGGCACAGATACGCAGTATTTT CASLDSGGTDTQYF